The next 14 T cell receptor beta chains were all read from a single sample in a study of CD4 T cells in relation to SARS-CoV-2 and coronaviruses. Assay used: immunoSEQ multiplex PCR; TCRdb lists only in-frame clones, some missing. This sample has some 68,000 clones, with 93% found just once. The unexposed donors gave CD4+ T cells in about 2011-2019, prior to COVID-19. Sequencing used naive CD4+ T cells from PBMCs. Described subset: naive CD4+ T cells isolated by negative enrichment. These receptor sequences come from a human donor in good health.

This rearrangement joins TRBV28 to TRBJ1-3, with D unclear. The CDR3 runs 13 residues. Trimming cost V 2 bases and J 2 bases, with 4 bases left between them. Germline V gene data show CDR1 as MDHEN and CDR2 as SYDVKM. The CDR3 sequence is CASSLRPGNTIYF. The CDR3 nucleotides are TGTGCCAGCAGTTTACGTCCTGGAAACACCATATATTTT.

The chain couples TRBV7-2 to TRBJ1-5, with 8 positions matching TRBD1. The germline CDR1 and CDR2 sequences are SGHTA and FQGNSA. The CDR3 length is 18 residues. After removal of 5 bases from V and 0 bases from J, the junction contained 12 bases not matched to a gene. Here the CDR3 DNA reads TGTGCCAGCAGCGCCGGGGACAGGCCTTACTATAGCAATCAGCCCCAGCATTTT. The encoded protein is CASSAGDRPYYSNQPQHF.

The V gene is TRBV7-2, the J gene TRBJ2-5, with D possibly called TRBD1 or TRBD2 (5 bases each). The CDR3 loop spans 17 amino acids. Germline V gene data show CDR1 as SGHTA and CDR2 as FQGNSA. V was shortened by 2 bases and J by 4 bases, with 20 bases between the two germline ends. CDR3 sequence: CASSLRPRQGGRETQYF. The CDR3 DNA reads as TGTGCCAGCAGCTTAAGACCCAGGCAGGGTGGGAGAGAGACCCAGTACTTC.

The V and J genes are TRBV11-2 and TRBJ2-7; possibly TRBD1 for D (6 bases). The V gene's germline CDR1 is SGHAT and CDR2 FQNNGV. This CDR3 contains 15 residues. Deletions cut 3 bases from V and 2 bases from J, with 14 bases between. CDR3 coding DNA: TGTGCCAGCAGCTTCGGACAGACTTCCACCTACGAGCAGTACTTC. Translation gives CASSFGQTSTYEQYF.

The rearrangement uses TRBV5-3 and TRBJ1-4; a possible D gene is TRBD1 (6 bases). TRBV5-3 is recorded as an ORF, its role being uncertain. V was clipped by 4 bases and J by 6 bases, with 16 bases between them. The CDR3 consists of 15 residues. This chain's CDR3 is CARSAEGEGDEKLFF. The CDR3 DNA sequence: TGTGCCAGAAGCGCCGAGGGGGAAGGGGATGAAAAACTGTTTTTT.

The rearrangement links TRBV27 to TRBJ2-6, with D unclear. The CDR3 covers 14 residues. Germline CDR1 and CDR2: MNHEY and SMNVEV (reference sequence). V dropped 1 base and J dropped 1 base, with 2 bases sitting between them. Written as DNA, the CDR3 is TGTGCCAGCAGTTTATTTTCTGGGGCCAACGTCCTGACTTTC. It codes for CASSLFSGANVLTF.

The gene calls are TRBV11-2 and TRBJ2-4; D possibly corresponds to TRBD1 (6 bases). The CDR3 length is 13 residues. CDR1 SGHAT and CDR2 FQNNGV come from the germline V gene. V lost 1 base, J lost 6 bases, and 7 bases lay in between. The CDR3 DNA reads TGTGCCAGCAGCTTAGCAGGGGCAAACATTCAGTACTTC. It yields the protein CASSLAGANIQYF.

The chain recombines TRBV9 with TRBJ1-1, with TRBD1 identical over 8 bases. J was trimmed by 3 bases and V by 4 bases; bases with no gene match: 8. The germline gives CDR1 SGDLS, CDR2 YYNGEE. This CDR3 contains 15 residues. CDR3 nucleotide sequence: TGTGCCAGCAGCTTCGGACAGGGCGAGGACACTGAAGCTTTCTTT. This translates into CASSFGQGEDTEAFF.

The chain has TRBV7-3 and TRBJ2-3, with TRBD2 matching over 7 bases. There are 16 residues in the CDR3. The ends lost 4 bases at V and 5 bases at J; junction bases unmatched: 12. CDR1 is SGHTA and CDR2 is FQGTGA in the germline V gene. CDR3 nucleotides: TGTGCCAGCAGCTCCTATTACGGCGGGAGCTTAGATACGCAGTATTTT. Its translation is CASSSYYGGSLDTQYF.

Here the CDR3 DNA reads TGTGCCAGCACGTGGGTTGGTAGGGATACGCAGTATTTT. This translates into CASTWVGRDTQYF. The chain joins TRBV6-5 to TRBJ2-3, with D uncertain. V lost 7 bases and J lost 6, with 14 bases in between. The CDR3 loop spans 13 amino acids. CDR1 and CDR2 (germline): MNHEY, SVGAGI.

The rearrangement joins TRBV12-3 or TRBV12-4 to TRBJ1-6, with 7 bases fitting TRBD1. Trimming removed 8 bases from V and 12 bases from J; junction bases left unmatched: 10. This CDR3 has 13 residues. The CDR3 DNA reads TGTGCCAGCTGCCCAGGGGGAGGACTACCCCTCCACTTT. Translating it yields CASCPGGGLPLHF.

This chain uses TRBV4-2 with TRBJ1-5, with D tentatively TRBD1 (6 bases). CDR1 LGHNA and CDR2 YNFKEQ come from the germline V gene. The CDR3 has 13 residues. V was shortened by 3 bases and J by 13 bases, with 16 bases between the two germline ends. CDR3 sequence reads: CASSQAIRGHQHF. CDR3 sequence (DNA): TGTGCCAGCAGCCAGGCGATCAGGGGCCATCAGCATTTT.

The chain couples TRBV30 to TRBJ1-2, with TRBD1 matching over 8 bases. V shed 0 bases and J 3 bases; nucleotides not matched to a gene: 9. CDR1 is GTSNPN, CDR2 SVGIG, per germline (reference sequence). This CDR3 contains 16 residues. CDR3 bases: TGTGCCTGGAGTGTAATAAGCAGGGGGCCCCACTATGGCTACACCTTC. Protein product: CAWSVISRGPHYGYTF.

The chain couples TRBV18 to TRBJ1-4; D possibly corresponds to TRBD1 (5 bases). There are 15 residues in the CDR3. The germline CDR1 and CDR2 sequences are KGHSH and LQKENI. Trimming removed 3 bases from V and 8 bases from J, with 16 bases in between. The chain's CDR3 is CASSPLQDSGEKLFF. The CDR3, as DNA: TGTGCCAGCTCACCCTTACAGGACTCGGGGGAAAAACTGTTTTTT.